This T cell receptor (beta chain) was captured by sequencing in a study of CD8+CD57+ T cells in acquired aplastic anemia. The junction had 13 bases not matched to a gene; V was cut back by 8 bases and J by 10 bases. Germline V gene lookup returns CDR1 SQVTM and CDR2 ANQGSEA. CDR3 length equals 12 residues. Genomic DNA constituted the template upon which TCR beta VDJ and CDR3 profiling was performed. TCRdb ran MiXCR on the reads and lists one entry per CDR3 protein. The sample holds about 160,000 distinct CDR3 sequences, roughly 40% seen once. This clonotype was obtained from a human donor in good health. The sequenced sample was sorted CD4+, CD8+, or CD8+CD57+ T cells (not recorded which) from PBMCs. The chain couples TRBV29-1 to TRBJ1-1; 7 bases agree with TRBD1. The CDR3 sequence is CSSDRDQAGAFF. The CDR3 bases are TGCAGCTCCGACAGGGATCAGGCTGGAGCTTTCTTT.